The sequence of this TCR beta chain was determined in a study of naive and memory T cell subsets. This clonotype has more than one count but fewer than ten. For blood and skin samples, reverse transcription used TCR alpha and beta constant primers. MiXCR, applied by TCRdb to the 5' RACE reads, yields one record per CDR3 protein. In the table there are approximately 27,000 distinct CDR3 sequences, approximately 24% of which are singletons. Adult healthy volunteers gave 2.5 ml peripheral blood for whole-blood RNA. TCR cDNA received a 3' ligated oligonucleotide that carried a UMI. Reverse transcription used DNase-treated unsorted total RNA, aiming for roughly 1 to 1,100 ng. Looked up from germline, CDR1 is SQVTM and CDR2 is ANQGSEA. The CDR3 runs to 15 residues. V was clipped by 4 bases and J by 3 bases; unmatched bases: 10.

This clonotype originated in a female donor in good health. The rearrangement joins TRBV29-1 to TRBJ1-1; 8 nucleotides line up with TRBD1. As DNA, the CDR3 is TGCAGCGTTGGAGAACAGGGGGGAGTTGACACTGAAGCTTTCTTT. It encodes CSVGEQGGVDTEAFF.